These T cell receptor beta chains were read from a single sample in a study of T-cell memory formation after mild COVID-19. One entry per CDR3 protein, called by TCRdb with MiXCR from the 5' RACE reads. The top ten hold under 25% of the sample, which has around 300,000 distinct CDR3 sequences, about a sixth seen once. Sequencing was carried out using PBMCs or a T cell subset sorted from them (not recorded which). Every receptor here comes from a man between 18 and 29 years old who had mild COVID-19 (a few samples of this study predate the infection). Cell type and time point are not known. Both conserved end residues are part of each CDR3. The D gene is left open where the match is weak. Clone size is not always given. Where it is, it says once, few, many or a class for expanded clones.

V	size	J	D	CDR3	DNA
TRBV29-1	NA	TRBJ2-2	NA	CSSRGEFTGELFF	TGCAGCTCTAGGGGAGAGTTCACCGGGGAGCTGTTTTTT
TRBV7-2	many	TRBJ1-6	NA	CASSFLQGDSPLHF	TGTGCCAGCAGCTTCCTCCAGGGAGATTCACCCCTCCACTTT
TRBV4-1	many	TRBJ2-7	NA	CASSQGGLSYEQYF	TGCGCCAGCAGCCAAGGCGGATTGTCCTACGAGCAGTACTTC
TRBV29-1	NA	TRBJ1-4	NA	CSVGFTTNEKLFF	TGCAGCGTCGGTTTCACAACTAATGAAAAACTGTTTTTT
TRBV6-6	few	TRBJ2-3	TRBD1	CASSYSEGQTDTQYF	TGTGCCAGCAGTTACTCCGAGGGACAGACAGATACGCAGTATTTT
TRBV5-6	NA	TRBJ2-7	NA	CASSTGPYEQYF	TGTGCCAGCAGCACGGGCCCCTACGAGCAGTACTTC
TRBV13	few	TRBJ2-1	TRBD2	CASSIGLAAEQFF	TGTGCCAGCAGCATAGGACTAGCGGCTGAGCAGTTCTTC
TRBV7-9	NA	TRBJ1-2	NA	CASSLPGLHGYTF	TGTGCCAGCAGCTTACCCGGGCTACATGGCTACACCTTC
TRBV7-6	few	TRBJ1-2	NA	CASSSQGNGYTF	TGTGCCAGCAGCTCTCAGGGGAATGGCTACACCTTC
TRBV6-6	NA	TRBJ1-1	NA	CASSYAGEQAFF	TGTGCCAGCAGTTACGCCGGGGAGCAAGCTTTCTTT
TRBV29-1	NA	TRBJ1-1	NA	CSVDPGAAEAFF	TGCAGCGTTGACCCGGGGGCGGCTGAAGCTTTCTTT
TRBV5-8	NA	TRBJ2-5	NA	CASSFFGGETQYF	TGTGCCAGCAGCTTTTTCGGGGGAGAGACCCAGTACTTC
TRBV9	NA	TRBJ2-3	NA	CASSVDLAGTDTQYF	TGTGCCAGCAGCGTAGATTTGGCTGGCACAGATACGCAGTATTTT
TRBV5-1	NA	TRBJ1-1	NA	CASSLRTMNTEAFF	TGCGCCAGCAGCTTACGGACAATGAACACTGAAGCTTTCTTT
TRBV12-3/TRBV12-4	NA	TRBJ1-5	TRBD1	CASATGDTNQPQHF	TGTGCCAGCGCGACAGGGGATACCAATCAGCCCCAGCATTTT
TRBV9	NA	TRBJ1-2	NA	CASSVSPGQEGSGYTF	TGTGCCAGCAGCGTTTCGCCAGGCCAAGAGGGAAGTGGCTACACCTTC
TRBV5-1	NA	TRBJ2-3	NA	CASRASYGSSTDTQYF	TGCGCCAGCAGGGCCTCTTACGGATCAAGCACAGATACGCAGTATTTT
TRBV5-5	few	TRBJ2-3	NA	CASSPRQDTDTQYF	TGTGCCAGCAGCCCCCGACAGGACACAGATACGCAGTATTTT
TRBV7-8	NA	TRBJ2-7	NA	CASSHRDGSYEQYF	TGTGCCAGCAGCCACCGGGACGGCTCCTACGAGCAGTACTTC
TRBV7-6	NA	TRBJ2-1	TRBD2	CASSLEGASGGNEQFF	TGTGCCAGCAGCTTAGAAGGGGCTAGCGGGGGGAATGAGCAGTTCTTC
TRBV2	NA	TRBJ2-5	NA	CASSVVSLGETQYF	TGTGCCAGCAGTGTAGTGAGTCTGGGCGAGACCCAGTACTTC
TRBV5-8	NA	TRBJ1-2	NA	CASSQDTSYGYTF	TGTGCCAGCAGCCAGGACACCAGCTATGGCTACACCTTC
TRBV27	NA	TRBJ2-3	NA	CASSSDSAVTDTQYF	TGTGCCAGCAGTTCCGACAGCGCCGTCACAGATACGCAGTATTTT
TRBV20-1	NA	TRBJ1-1	TRBD1	CSARDSRGVDEAFF	TGCAGTGCTAGAGATTCCAGGGGGGTGGATGAAGCTTTCTTT
TRBV7-2	NA	TRBJ2-1	TRBD1	CASSLSYSPGQGVF	TGTGCCAGCAGCTTATCATACTCCCCGGGACAGGGGGTCTTC
TRBV7-7	NA	TRBJ2-2	NA	CASIAAANTGELFF	TGTGCCAGCATTGCCGCCGCGAACACCGGGGAGCTGTTTTTT
TRBV5-1	NA	TRBJ2-1	TRBD1	CASSLLDRGNNEQFF	TGCGCCAGCAGCCTACTAGACAGGGGAAACAATGAGCAGTTCTTC
TRBV20-1	few	TRBJ1-5	NA	CSAREPTVGYQPQHF	TGCAGTGCTAGAGAGCCCACGGTTGGATATCAGCCCCAGCATTTT